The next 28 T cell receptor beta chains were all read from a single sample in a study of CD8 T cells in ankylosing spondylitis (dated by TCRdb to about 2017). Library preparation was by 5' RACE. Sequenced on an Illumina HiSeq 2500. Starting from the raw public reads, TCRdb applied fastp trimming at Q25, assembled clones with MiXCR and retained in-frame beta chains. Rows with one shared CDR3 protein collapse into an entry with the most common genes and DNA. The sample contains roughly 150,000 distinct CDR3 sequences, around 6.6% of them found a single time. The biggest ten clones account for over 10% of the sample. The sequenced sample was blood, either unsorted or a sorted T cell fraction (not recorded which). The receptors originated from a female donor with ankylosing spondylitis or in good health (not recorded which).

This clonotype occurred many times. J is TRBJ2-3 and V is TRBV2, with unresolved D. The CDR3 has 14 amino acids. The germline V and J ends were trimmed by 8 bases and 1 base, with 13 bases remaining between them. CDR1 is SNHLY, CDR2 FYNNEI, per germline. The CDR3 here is CASWVEVGTDTQYF. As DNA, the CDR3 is TGTGCCAGCTGGGTCGAAGTGGGCACAGATACGCAGTATTTT.

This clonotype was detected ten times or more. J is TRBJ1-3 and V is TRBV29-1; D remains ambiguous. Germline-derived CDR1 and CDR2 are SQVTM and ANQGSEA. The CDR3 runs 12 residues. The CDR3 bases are TGCAGTGCCCGGGGAACTGGAAACACCATATATTTT. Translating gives CSARGTGNTIYF.

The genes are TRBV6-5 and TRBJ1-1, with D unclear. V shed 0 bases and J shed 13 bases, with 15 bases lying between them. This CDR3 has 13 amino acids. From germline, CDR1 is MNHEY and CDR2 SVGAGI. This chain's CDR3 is CASSYSIGSPGFF. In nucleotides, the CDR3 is TGTGCCAGCAGTTACTCGATAGGGAGTCCAGGTTTCTTT.

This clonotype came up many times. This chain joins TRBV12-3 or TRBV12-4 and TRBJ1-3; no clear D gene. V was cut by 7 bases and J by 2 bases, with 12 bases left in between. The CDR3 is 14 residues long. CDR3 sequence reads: CASNHGLPGNTIYF. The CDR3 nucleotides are TGTGCCAGCAACCACGGGCTTCCTGGAAACACCATATATTTT.

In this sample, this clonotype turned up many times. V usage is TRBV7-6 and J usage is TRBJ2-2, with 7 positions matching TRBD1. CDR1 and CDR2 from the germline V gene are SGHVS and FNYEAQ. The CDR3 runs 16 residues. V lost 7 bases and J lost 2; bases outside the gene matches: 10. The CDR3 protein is CASTPVRDSNTGELFF. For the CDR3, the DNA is TGTGCCAGCACCCCGGTCCGGGACAGCAACACCGGGGAGCTGTTTTTT.

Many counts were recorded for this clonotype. The CDR3 DNA is TGTGCCAGCAGCTTGGATTTCAGGCGGGGGGCTGAAGCTTTCTTT. Translating it yields CASSLDFRRGAEAFF. The J gene is TRBJ1-1, the V gene TRBV5-6; perhaps TRBD1 as D (5 bases). The CDR3 is made up of 15 amino acids. CDR1 and CDR2 (germline): SGHDT, YYEEEE. V shed 0 bases and J shed 6 bases, with 15 bases lying between them.

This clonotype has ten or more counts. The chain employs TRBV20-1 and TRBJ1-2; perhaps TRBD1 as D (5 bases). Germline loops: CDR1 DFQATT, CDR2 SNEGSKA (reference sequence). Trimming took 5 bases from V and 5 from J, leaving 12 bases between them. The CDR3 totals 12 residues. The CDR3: CSAGTEMYGYTF. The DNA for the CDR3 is TGCAGTGCTGGGACGGAGATGTATGGCTACACCTTC.

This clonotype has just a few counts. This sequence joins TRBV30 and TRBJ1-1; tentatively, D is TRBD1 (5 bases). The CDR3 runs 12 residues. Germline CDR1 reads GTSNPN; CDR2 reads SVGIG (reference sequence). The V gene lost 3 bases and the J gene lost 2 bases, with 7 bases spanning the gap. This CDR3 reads CAWRGDNTEAFF. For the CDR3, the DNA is TGTGCCTGGAGAGGGGATAACACTGAAGCTTTCTTT. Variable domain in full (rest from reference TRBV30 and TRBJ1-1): SQTIHQWPATLVQPVGSPLSLECTVEGTSNPNLYWYRQAAGRGLQLLFYSVGIGQISSEVPQNLSASRPQDRQFILSSKKLLLSDSGFYLCAWRGDNTEAFFGQGTRLTVV.

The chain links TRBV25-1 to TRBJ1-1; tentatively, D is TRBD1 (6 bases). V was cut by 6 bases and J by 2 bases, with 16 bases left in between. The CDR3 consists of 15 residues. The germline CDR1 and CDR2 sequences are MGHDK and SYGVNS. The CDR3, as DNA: TGTGCCAGCAGAACAGGGTTTTCCGCCAACACTGAAGCTTTCTTT. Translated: CASRTGFSANTEAFF.

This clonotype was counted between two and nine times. The CDR3 region is CASSPNNLRGDGNTIYF. The CDR3 DNA follows: TGTGCCAGCAGCCCAAATAACCTCAGGGGGGACGGAAACACCATATATTTT. This sequence joins TRBV7-9 and TRBJ1-3; 7 bases line up with TRBD1. Germline trimming cut 5 bases from V and 4 bases from J; bases unmatched to any gene: 14. Germline CDR1 and CDR2: SEHNR and FQNEAQ (reference sequence). The CDR3 is made up of 17 amino acids.

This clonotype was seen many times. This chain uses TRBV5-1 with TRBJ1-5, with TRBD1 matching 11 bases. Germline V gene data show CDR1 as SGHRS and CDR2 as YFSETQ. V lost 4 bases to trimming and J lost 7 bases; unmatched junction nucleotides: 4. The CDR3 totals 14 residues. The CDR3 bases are TGCGCCAGCAGCCTGGGGACAGGGGGGCAGCCCCAGCATTTT. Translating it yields CASSLGTGGQPQHF. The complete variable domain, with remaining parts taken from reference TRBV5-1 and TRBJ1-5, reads KAGVTQTPRYLIKTRGQQVTLSCSPISGHRSVSWYQQTPGQGLQFLFEYFSETQRNKGNFPGRFSGRQFSNSRSEMNVSTLELGDSALYLCASSLGTGGQPQHFGDGTRLSIL.

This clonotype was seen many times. The CDR3 is CASSSRDRISGNTIYF. The CDR3 bases are TGTGCCAGCAGTTCCAGGGACAGAATCTCTGGAAACACCATATATTTT. The chain couples TRBV6-5 to TRBJ1-3; 7 bases map to TRBD1. The CDR3 has 16 residues. V dropped 4 bases and J dropped 0; count of bases not matched to a gene: 6. Germline lookup yields CDR1 MNHEY and CDR2 SVGAGI.

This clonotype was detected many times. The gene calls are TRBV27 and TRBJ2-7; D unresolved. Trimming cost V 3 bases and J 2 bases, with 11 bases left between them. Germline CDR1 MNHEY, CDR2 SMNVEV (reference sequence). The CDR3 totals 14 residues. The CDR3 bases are TGTGCCAGCAGTTTCCGACGGACGCCCTACGAGCAGTACTTC. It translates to CASSFRRTPYEQYF.

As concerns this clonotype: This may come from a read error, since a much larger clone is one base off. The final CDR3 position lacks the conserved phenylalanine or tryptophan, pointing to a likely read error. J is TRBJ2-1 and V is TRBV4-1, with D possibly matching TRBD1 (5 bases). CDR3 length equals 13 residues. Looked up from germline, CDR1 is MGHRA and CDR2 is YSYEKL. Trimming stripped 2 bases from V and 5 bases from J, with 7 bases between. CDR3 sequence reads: CASSQTRDNEQFL. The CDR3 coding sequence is TGCGCCAGCAGCCAAACCAGGGACAATGAGCAGTTCTTG.

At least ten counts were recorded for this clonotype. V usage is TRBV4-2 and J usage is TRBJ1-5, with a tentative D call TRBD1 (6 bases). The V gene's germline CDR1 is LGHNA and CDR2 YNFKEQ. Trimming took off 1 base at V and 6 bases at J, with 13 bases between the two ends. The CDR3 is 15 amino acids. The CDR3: CASSQGTTGFQPQHF. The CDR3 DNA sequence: TGTGCCAGCAGCCAAGGAACCACAGGGTTTCAGCCCCAGCATTTT.

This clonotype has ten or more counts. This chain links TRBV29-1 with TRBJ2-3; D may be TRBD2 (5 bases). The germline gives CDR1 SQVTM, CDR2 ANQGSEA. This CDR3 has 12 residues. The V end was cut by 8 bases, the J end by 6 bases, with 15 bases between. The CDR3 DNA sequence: TGCAGCACACGTTCCCGAGGGGATACGCAGTATTTT. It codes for CSTRSRGDTQYF.

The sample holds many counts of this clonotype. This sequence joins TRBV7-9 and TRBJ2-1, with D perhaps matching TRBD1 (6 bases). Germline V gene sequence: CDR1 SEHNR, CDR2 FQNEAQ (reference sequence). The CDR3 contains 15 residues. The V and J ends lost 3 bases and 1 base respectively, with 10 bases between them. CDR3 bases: TGTGCCAGCAGCTTCCTCAGGGGTTCCTACAATGAGCAGTTCTTC. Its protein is CASSFLRGSYNEQFF.

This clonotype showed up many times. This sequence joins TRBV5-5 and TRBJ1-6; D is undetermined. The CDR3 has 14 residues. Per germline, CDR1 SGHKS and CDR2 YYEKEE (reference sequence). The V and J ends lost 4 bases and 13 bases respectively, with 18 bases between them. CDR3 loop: CASSLRQDPGPLHF. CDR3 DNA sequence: TGTGCCAGCAGCCTCCGGCAGGACCCAGGCCCCCTCCACTTT.

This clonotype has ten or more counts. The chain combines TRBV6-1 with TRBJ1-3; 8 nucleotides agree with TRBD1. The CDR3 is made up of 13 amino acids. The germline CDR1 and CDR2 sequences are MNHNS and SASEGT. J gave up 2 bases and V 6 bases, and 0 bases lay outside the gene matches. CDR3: CASRTGAGNTIYF. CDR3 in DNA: TGTGCCAGCAGGACAGGGGCTGGAAACACCATATATTTT.

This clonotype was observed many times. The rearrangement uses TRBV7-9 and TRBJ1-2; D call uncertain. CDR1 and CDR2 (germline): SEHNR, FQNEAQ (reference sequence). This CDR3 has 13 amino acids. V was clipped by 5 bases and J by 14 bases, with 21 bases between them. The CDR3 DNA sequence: TGTGCCAGCAGCCCCGGGCTCCTCGGTTCAGATACCTTC. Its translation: CASSPGLLGSDTF. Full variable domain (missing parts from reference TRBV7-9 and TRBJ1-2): DTGVSQNPRHKITKRGQNVTFRCDPISEHNRLYWYRQTLGQGPEFLTYFQNEAQLEKSRLLSDRFSAERPKGSFSTLEIQRTEQGDSAMYLCASSPGLLGSDTFGSGTRLTVV.

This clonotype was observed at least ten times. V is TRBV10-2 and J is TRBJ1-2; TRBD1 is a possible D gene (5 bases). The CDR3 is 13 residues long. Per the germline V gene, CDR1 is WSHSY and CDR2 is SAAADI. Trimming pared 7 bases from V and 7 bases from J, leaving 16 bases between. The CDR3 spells CASTVGQGGGYTF. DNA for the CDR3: TGCGCCAGCACAGTAGGGCAGGGAGGTGGCTACACCTTC.

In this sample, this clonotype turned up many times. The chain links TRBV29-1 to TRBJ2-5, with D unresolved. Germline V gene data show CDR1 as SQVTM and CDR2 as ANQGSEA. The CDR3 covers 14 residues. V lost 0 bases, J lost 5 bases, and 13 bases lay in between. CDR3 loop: CSVEDAAGRETQYF. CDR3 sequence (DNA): TGCAGCGTTGAAGATGCGGCAGGAAGGGAGACCCAGTACTTC.

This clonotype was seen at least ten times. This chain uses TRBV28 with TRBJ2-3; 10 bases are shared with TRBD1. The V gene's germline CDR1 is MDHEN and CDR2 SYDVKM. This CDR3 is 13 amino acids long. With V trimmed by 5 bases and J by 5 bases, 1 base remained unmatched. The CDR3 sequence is CASSGTGVDTQYF. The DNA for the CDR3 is TGTGCCAGCAGTGGGACAGGGGTAGATACGCAGTATTTT.

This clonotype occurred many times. The CDR3 reads CASSLARASGANVLTF. The DNA of the CDR3 is TGCGCCAGCAGCTTGGCCAGGGCTAGTGGGGCCAACGTCCTGACTTTC. The chain uses TRBV5-1 and TRBJ2-6; a possible D gene is TRBD1 (5 bases). Trimming took off 0 bases at V and 3 bases at J, with 10 bases between the two ends. This CDR3 has 16 amino acids. From germline, CDR1 is SGHRS and CDR2 YFSETQ. The complete variable domain, with remaining parts taken from reference TRBV5-1 and TRBJ2-6, reads KAGVTQTPRYLIKTRGQQVTLSCSPISGHRSVSWYQQTPGQGLQFLFEYFSETQRNKGNFPGRFSGRQFSNSRSEMNVSTLELGDSALYLCASSLARASGANVLTFGAGSRLTVL.

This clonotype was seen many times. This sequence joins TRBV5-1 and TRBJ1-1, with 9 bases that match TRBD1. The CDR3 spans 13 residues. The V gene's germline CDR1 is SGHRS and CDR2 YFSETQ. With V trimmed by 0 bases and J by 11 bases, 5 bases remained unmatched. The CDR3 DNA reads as TGCGCCAGCAGCTTGGAACAGGGGGCCCAGGCTTTCTTT. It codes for CASSLEQGAQAFF.

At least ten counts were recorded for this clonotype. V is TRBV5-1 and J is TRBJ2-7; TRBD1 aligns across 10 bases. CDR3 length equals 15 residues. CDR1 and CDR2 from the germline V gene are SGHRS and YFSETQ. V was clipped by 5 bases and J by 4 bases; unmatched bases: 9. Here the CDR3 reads CASRHDGTGVYEQYF. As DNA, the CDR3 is TGCGCCAGCAGGCATGACGGGACAGGGGTTTACGAGCAGTACTTC. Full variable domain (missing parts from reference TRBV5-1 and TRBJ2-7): KAGVTQTPRYLIKTRGQQVTLSCSPISGHRSVSWYQQTPGQGLQFLFEYFSETQRNKGNFPGRFSGRQFSNSRSEMNVSTLELGDSALYLCASRHDGTGVYEQYFGPGTRLTVT.

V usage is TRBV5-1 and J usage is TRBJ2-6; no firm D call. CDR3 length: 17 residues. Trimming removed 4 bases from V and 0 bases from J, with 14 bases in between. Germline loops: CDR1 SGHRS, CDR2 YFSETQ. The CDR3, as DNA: TGCGCCAGCAGCGGACGGACGGGTGACTCTGGGGCCAACGTCCTGACTTTC. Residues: CASSGRTGDSGANVLTF.

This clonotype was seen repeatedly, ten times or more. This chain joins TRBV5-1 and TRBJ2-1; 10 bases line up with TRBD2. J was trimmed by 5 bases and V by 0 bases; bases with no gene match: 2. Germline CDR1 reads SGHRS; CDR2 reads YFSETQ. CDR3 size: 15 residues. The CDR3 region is CASSLGLAGDNEQFF. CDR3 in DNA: TGCGCCAGCAGCTTGGGGCTAGCGGGGGACAATGAGCAGTTCTTC.